A selection of T cell receptor beta chains follows, all from one sample in a study of blood T cell repertoires in COVID-19. The data were produced by immunoSEQ multiplex PCR, yet TCRdb's version contains in-frame clones alone and is incomplete. The data hold about 83,000 clones, with under 80% observed a single time. The sequenced sample consisted of peripheral blood. The receptors come from a woman of 80 years or more with active or convalescent COVID-19. The CDR3 runs from the conserved cysteine through the conserved F or W. A D gene is named only where the DNA matches it firmly. Expanded clones are given a class, and other clones once, few, many or no size at all.

DNA	CDR3	size	V	D	J
TGTGCCAGCAGCGTGTTAAGCGGGGGGGTCCAAGAGACCCAGTACTTC	CASSVLSGGVQETQYF	-	TRBV9	TRBD2	TRBJ2-5
TGTGCCAGCAGTCACCCGGGACTAGCCAATGAGCAGTTCTTC	CASSHPGLANEQFF	-	TRBV6-2/TRBV6-3	TRBD2	TRBJ2-1
TGTGCCAGCAGCTTAGACGGGGGGGCTCAGTTCTTC	CASSLDGGAQFF	-	TRBV11-3	TRBD2	TRBJ2-1
TGTGCCAGCACCCAAACCGGGACATGGATATTTCGTGGCTACACCTTC	CASTQTGTWIFRGYTF	few	TRBV5-8	-	TRBJ1-2
TGTGCCTGGAATTGGCAGGGGGACCCCACAGATACGCAGTATTTT	CAWNWQGDPTDTQYF	-	TRBV30	TRBD1	TRBJ2-3
TGCGCCAGCAGCCAAGATCCGGGGCGGGGTCAGCCCCAGCATTTT	CASSQDPGRGQPQHF	-	TRBV4-3	-	TRBJ1-5
TGCGCCAGCAGCTTGGGCGCATTGGACAGTGAGCAGTTCTTC	CASSLGALDSEQFF	-	TRBV5-1	-	TRBJ2-1
TGTGCCAGCAGCTTTTTGAGGGCCCAATATAATTCACCCCTCCACTTT	CASSFLRAQYNSPLHF	-	TRBV5-6	-	TRBJ1-6
TGTGCCAGCAGCCGGGGACAGGGGGCGCAAGCTTTCTTT	CASSRGQGAQAFF	-	TRBV12-3/TRBV12-4	TRBD1	TRBJ1-1
TGTGCCAGCAGTCCCCGTAGGGGATTTTCACCCCTCCACTTT	CASSPRRGFSPLHF	-	TRBV6-5	-	TRBJ1-6
TGTGCCAGCGCAACTAGCCCAGGGACAGATACGCAGTATTTT	CASATSPGTDTQYF	few	TRBV6-5	-	TRBJ2-3
TGTGCCAGCAGTCTGAGGACTGAAGCTTTCTTT	CASSLRTEAFF	-	TRBV6-5	-	TRBJ1-1
TGTGCCAGCTCACCATCCGGGGGCGAGCAGTACTTC	CASSPSGGEQYF	-	TRBV18	-	TRBJ2-7
TGTGCCAGCAGCGTGGACAGTTATTCACCCCTCCACTTT	CASSVDSYSPLHF	-	TRBV9	-	TRBJ1-6
TGTGCCATCAGTGAGTCGACGGACAGACTTAATGAAAAACTGTTTTTT	CAISESTDRLNEKLFF	-	TRBV10-3	-	TRBJ1-4
TGTGCCAGCAGTGAAGCCATCCAGGGGGGAGGCGGGGAGCTGTTTTTT	CASSEAIQGGGGELFF	few	TRBV6-1	-	TRBJ2-2
TGCGCCAGCAGCCGCTCGGGGAACACTGAAGCTTTCTTT	CASSRSGNTEAFF	-	TRBV5-1	-	TRBJ1-1
TGTGCCAGCAGTGAATCAGGGAACTATGGCTACACCTTC	CASSESGNYGYTF	-	TRBV12-3/TRBV12-4	-	TRBJ1-2
TGTGCCAGCAGCTCGAGACGTACACGGGATTCGTCGCAGTACTTC	CASSSRRTRDSSQYF	once	TRBV7-2	-	TRBJ2-7
TGTGCCACCAGTGATGGCGGGGGTTACGAGCAGTACTTC	CATSDGGGYEQYF	-	TRBV24-1	TRBD2	TRBJ2-7
TGTGCCAGCAGCTCCAATTTCGGGCGGACAGGCCGGAGGGACACTGAAGCTTTCTTT	CASSSNFGRTGRRDTEAFF	few	TRBV5-6	TRBD1	TRBJ1-1
TGTGCCAGCCAGACTGGACAGGGCGACTATGGCTACACCTTC	CASQTGQGDYGYTF	few	TRBV10-3	TRBD1	TRBJ1-2
TGCGCCAGCAGCCAAGGCCCGACAGGGGTTGGGAGCAATCAGCCCCAGCATTTT	CASSQGPTGVGSNQPQHF	-	TRBV4-1	TRBD1	TRBJ1-5
TGTGCCAGCAGCTTAGGGGACAGGGCTAAAGCTTTCTTT	CASSLGDRAKAFF	once	TRBV7-8	TRBD1	TRBJ1-1
TGTGCCAGCAGCTTAGGAGGATGGCGGAGTCTGGCAGATACGCAGTATTTT	CASSLGGWRSLADTQYF	-	TRBV7-8	-	TRBJ2-3